The T cell receptor (beta chain) described here comes from a study of cytomegalovirus exposure and HLA in healthy donors. Study-wide findings and caveats: Rare sequences made up most TCRs, while some public TCRs were found in many donors. Earlier analysis looked at TCR beta V segments, and most were productive about 90% or about 30% of the time. Serostatus for CMV was the only available immune exposure information.

Comments on this clone: What it recognizes is unknown.

Germline CDR1 and CDR2: LGHNA and YNFKEQ. The germline V and J ends were trimmed by 0 bases and 0 bases, with 6 bases remaining between them. The CDR3 sequence is 16 residues long. Primers for the PCR totalled 60 Vbeta and 13 Jbeta. Data came from immunoSEQ multiplex PCR; TCRdb stores just in-frame clones and leaves some out. The data show about 150,000 clones, approximately 81% seen once. The chain recombines TRBV4-2 with TRBJ2-6; D is uncertain. Source material: PBMCs. This sequence originates from a boy younger than 10 in good health and CMV-seronegative. Here the CDR3 reads CASSQDHNSGANVLTF. CDR3 DNA sequence: TGTGCCAGCAGCCAAGATCACAACTCTGGGGCCAACGTCCTGACTTTC.